A selection of T cell receptor beta chains follows, all from one sample in a study of blood T cell repertoires in COVID-19. Here immunoSEQ multiplex PCR was the method, and the copy in TCRdb shows in-frame clones only, minus some. The profile shows some 270,000 clones, 86% of them singletons. Sequencing input: peripheral blood. Receptors originate from an older woman who had recovered from COVID-19. Both conserved end residues are part of each CDR3. A D gene is named only where the DNA matches it firmly. Not every row has a clone size; where given, it reads once, few, many or a size class.

D gene: -
V gene: TRBV4-1
CDR3 length: 16
clone size: -
J gene: TRBJ1-5
CDR3 protein: CASSQDSTYSNQPQHF
CDR3 DNA: TGCGCCAGCAGCCAAGATTCAACTTATAGCAATCAGCCCCAGCATTTT

D gene: TRBD1
V gene: TRBV6-6
CDR3 length: 14
clone size: -
J gene: TRBJ2-7
CDR3 protein: CASSQTGSNYEQYF
CDR3 DNA: TGTGCCAGCAGCCAGACAGGGAGCAACTACGAGCAGTACTTC

D gene: TRBD1
V gene: TRBV2
CDR3 length: 13
clone size: once
J gene: TRBJ2-1
CDR3 protein: CASKGDRKNEQFF
CDR3 DNA: TGTGCCAGCAAGGGGGACAGGAAAAATGAGCAGTTCTTC

D gene: TRBD1
V gene: TRBV10-3
CDR3 length: 16
clone size: -
J gene: TRBJ2-3
CDR3 protein: CAISWDRATSTDTQYF
CDR3 DNA: TGTGCCATCAGCTGGGACAGGGCAACTAGCACAGATACGCAGTATTTT

D gene: -
V gene: TRBV7-2
CDR3 length: 14
clone size: -
J gene: TRBJ1-3
CDR3 protein: CASSPTTDGNTIYF
CDR3 DNA: TGTGCCAGCAGCCCTACGACAGACGGAAACACCATATATTTT

D gene: TRBD1
V gene: TRBV2
CDR3 length: 13
clone size: once
J gene: TRBJ1-1
CDR3 protein: CASGVDRETEAFF
CDR3 DNA: TGTGCCAGCGGGGTCGACAGGGAAACTGAAGCTTTCTTT

D gene: TRBD1
V gene: TRBV9
CDR3 length: 15
clone size: -
J gene: TRBJ1-6
CDR3 protein: CASSFGQGSSSPLHF
CDR3 DNA: TGTGCCAGCAGTTTTGGACAGGGGAGTAGTTCACCCCTCCACTTT

D gene: TRBD1
V gene: TRBV5-1
CDR3 length: 15
clone size: once
J gene: TRBJ2-7
CDR3 protein: CASSFSGGLGYEQYF
CDR3 DNA: TGCGCCAGCAGCTTCTCAGGGGGCCTTGGCTACGAGCAGTACTTC

D gene: -
V gene: TRBV27
CDR3 length: 13
clone size: -
J gene: TRBJ1-3
CDR3 protein: CASSVRSGNTIYF
CDR3 DNA: TGTGCCAGCAGTGTCCGCTCTGGAAACACCATATATTTT

D gene: TRBD1
V gene: TRBV2
CDR3 length: 15
clone size: -
J gene: TRBJ2-5
CDR3 protein: CASKISGQAAETQYF
CDR3 DNA: TGTGCCAGCAAAATATCTGGACAGGCAGCAGAGACCCAGTACTTC

D gene: -
V gene: TRBV28
CDR3 length: 13
clone size: -
J gene: TRBJ2-5
CDR3 protein: CASSLSQQETQYF
CDR3 DNA: TGTGCCAGCAGTTTATCACAGCAAGAGACCCAGTACTTC

D gene: -
V gene: TRBV19
CDR3 length: 16
clone size: few
J gene: TRBJ1-2
CDR3 protein: CASTPLDSQRSYGYTF
CDR3 DNA: TGTGCCAGTACCCCCCTTGACAGCCAAAGGTCCTATGGCTACACCTTC

D gene: TRBD1
V gene: TRBV7-8
CDR3 length: 15
clone size: few
J gene: TRBJ2-3
CDR3 protein: CASSPGQGAADTQYF
CDR3 DNA: TGTGCCAGCAGCCCGGGACAGGGGGCAGCAGATACGCAGTATTTT

D gene: -
V gene: TRBV6-2/TRBV6-3
CDR3 length: 17
clone size: -
J gene: TRBJ2-6
CDR3 protein: CASSYWQAHSGANVLTF
CDR3 DNA: TGTGCCAGCAGTTACTGGCAGGCCCACTCTGGGGCCAACGTCCTGACTTTC

D gene: -
V gene: TRBV7-3
CDR3 length: 14
clone size: -
J gene: TRBJ1-1
CDR3 protein: CASSSGQPNTEAFF
CDR3 DNA: TGTGCCAGCAGCTCAGGACAGCCCAACACTGAAGCTTTCTTT

D gene: TRBD2
V gene: TRBV19
CDR3 length: 16
clone size: -
J gene: TRBJ2-5
CDR3 protein: CASRLAGADTKETQYF
CDR3 DNA: TGTGCCAGCCGACTAGCGGGGGCCGATACGAAAGAGACCCAGTACTTC

D gene: -
V gene: TRBV5-6
CDR3 length: 16
clone size: -
J gene: TRBJ1-5
CDR3 protein: CASSVTGWRSNQPQHF
CDR3 DNA: TGTGCCAGCAGCGTCACAGGGTGGAGGAGCAATCAGCCCCAGCATTTT

D gene: -
V gene: TRBV24-1
CDR3 length: 13
clone size: -
J gene: TRBJ1-3
CDR3 protein: CATSEAGGNTIYF
CDR3 DNA: TGTGCCACCAGTGAGGCGGGTGGAAACACCATATATTTT

D gene: -
V gene: TRBV6-2/TRBV6-3
CDR3 length: 12
clone size: -
J gene: TRBJ1-6
CDR3 protein: CASSYTVSPLHF
CDR3 DNA: TGTGCCAGCAGTTATACAGTTTCACCCCTCCACTTT

D gene: -
V gene: TRBV15
CDR3 length: 15
clone size: -
J gene: TRBJ1-1
CDR3 protein: CATSRGGGVKVEAFF
CDR3 DNA: TGTGCCACCAGCAGAGGTGGGGGGGTAAAAGTAGAGGCTTTCTTT

D gene: TRBD2
V gene: TRBV9
CDR3 length: 17
clone size: -
J gene: TRBJ2-7
CDR3 protein: CASSTHPPLAGTGEQYF
CDR3 DNA: TGTGCCAGCAGCACCCACCCCCCGCTAGCGGGAACGGGGGAGCAGTACTTC

D gene: TRBD1
V gene: TRBV5-1
CDR3 length: 16
clone size: -
J gene: TRBJ1-3
CDR3 protein: CASSRGTGNSGNTIYF
CDR3 DNA: TGCGCCAGCAGCCGGGGGACAGGGAACTCTGGAAACACCATATATTTT

D gene: -
V gene: TRBV3-1/TRBV3-2
CDR3 length: 14
clone size: once
J gene: TRBJ2-1
CDR3 protein: CASSEQTLYNEQFF
CDR3 DNA: TGTGCCAGCAGCGAACAGACCTTATACAATGAGCAGTTCTTC

D gene: TRBD1
V gene: TRBV28
CDR3 length: 15
clone size: -
J gene: TRBJ2-5
CDR3 protein: CASTLGDRGLETQYF
CDR3 DNA: TGTGCCAGCACCTTAGGGGACAGGGGGCTTGAGACCCAGTACTTC

D gene: TRBD2
V gene: TRBV19
CDR3 length: 17
clone size: once
J gene: TRBJ2-3
CDR3 protein: CASSIRGLAGGTDTQYF
CDR3 DNA: TGTGCCAGTAGTATTCGGGGACTAGCGGGAGGAACAGATACGCAGTATTTT

D gene: -
V gene: TRBV5-1
CDR3 length: 17
clone size: -
J gene: TRBJ1-2
CDR3 protein: CASSLEQAGVVRVGYTF
CDR3 DNA: TGCGCCAGCAGCTTGGAACAGGCCGGCGTCGTACGGGTTGGCTACACCTTC

D gene: -
V gene: TRBV29-1
CDR3 length: 14
clone size: -
J gene: TRBJ1-2
CDR3 protein: CSVEDNRANYGYTF
CDR3 DNA: TGCAGCGTTGAAGATAACAGGGCTAACTATGGCTACACCTTC

D gene: TRBD2
V gene: TRBV28
CDR3 length: 14
clone size: -
J gene: TRBJ2-7
CDR3 protein: CASRAERGGSRQYF
CDR3 DNA: TGCGCCAGCAGGGCTGAGCGGGGGGGCTCCAGGCAGTACTTC

D gene: -
V gene: TRBV29-1
CDR3 length: 13
clone size: -
J gene: TRBJ1-2
CDR3 protein: CSVENGQGYGYTF
CDR3 DNA: TGCAGCGTTGAAAATGGGCAGGGTTATGGCTACACCTTC

D gene: TRBD1
V gene: TRBV6-6
CDR3 length: 15
clone size: -
J gene: TRBJ2-7
CDR3 protein: CASTDLGQGNYEQYF
CDR3 DNA: TGTGCCAGCACCGACTTGGGACAGGGAAATTACGAGCAGTACTTC

D gene: TRBD1
V gene: TRBV19
CDR3 length: 17
clone size: -
J gene: TRBJ2-5
CDR3 protein: CASSQKLGTGGLETQYF
CDR3 DNA: TGTGCCAGTAGTCAAAAACTAGGGACAGGGGGCTTGGAGACCCAGTACTTC

D gene: -
V gene: TRBV2
CDR3 length: 12
clone size: few
J gene: TRBJ1-2
CDR3 protein: CASSVAVYGYTF
CDR3 DNA: TGTGCCAGCAGTGTGGCAGTCTATGGCTACACCTTC

D gene: TRBD2
V gene: TRBV18
CDR3 length: 15
clone size: -
J gene: TRBJ2-7
CDR3 protein: CASSPPTSGDYEQYF
CDR3 DNA: TGTGCCAGCTCACCACCAACTAGCGGGGACTACGAGCAGTACTTC

D gene: TRBD1
V gene: TRBV29-1
CDR3 length: 13
clone size: -
J gene: TRBJ1-1
CDR3 protein: CSVAPGGGTEAFF
CDR3 DNA: TGCAGCGTTGCGCCAGGGGGCGGCACTGAAGCTTTCTTT

D gene: TRBD1
V gene: TRBV5-1
CDR3 length: 14
clone size: -
J gene: TRBJ2-7
CDR3 protein: CASSLVQGIYEQYF
CDR3 DNA: TGCGCCAGCAGCTTGGTACAGGGGATATACGAGCAGTACTTC